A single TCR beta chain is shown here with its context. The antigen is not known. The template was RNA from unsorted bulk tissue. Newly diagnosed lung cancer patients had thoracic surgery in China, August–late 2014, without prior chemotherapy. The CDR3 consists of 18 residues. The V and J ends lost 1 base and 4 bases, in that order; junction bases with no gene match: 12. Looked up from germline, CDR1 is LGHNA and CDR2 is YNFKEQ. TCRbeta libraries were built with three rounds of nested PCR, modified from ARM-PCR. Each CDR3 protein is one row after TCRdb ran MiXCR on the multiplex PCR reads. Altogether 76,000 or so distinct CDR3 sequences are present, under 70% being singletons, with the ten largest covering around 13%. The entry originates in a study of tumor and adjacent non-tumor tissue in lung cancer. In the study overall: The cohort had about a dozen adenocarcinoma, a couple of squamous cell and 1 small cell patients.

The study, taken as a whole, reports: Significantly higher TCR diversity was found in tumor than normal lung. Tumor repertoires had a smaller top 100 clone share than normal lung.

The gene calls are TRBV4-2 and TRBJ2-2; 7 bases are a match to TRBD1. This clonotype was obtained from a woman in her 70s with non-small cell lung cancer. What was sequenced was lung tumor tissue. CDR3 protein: CASSQGGQWGMGTGELFF. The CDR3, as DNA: TGTGCCAGCAGCCAAGGGGGACAGTGGGGGATGGGCACCGGGGAGCTGTTTTTT.